This T cell receptor beta chain was captured by sequencing in a study of T cell responses to AZD1222 COVID-19 vaccine. Study-wide results and caveats: It was only a handful of AZD1222 recipients who were seropositive at baseline. Increased Spike-specific TCR breadth and depth were observed after two AZD1222 doses.

Sequencing was performed with immunoSEQ multiplex PCR; in TCRdb, only in-frame clones are kept and a portion is missing. The table records 110,000 to 150,000 clones, about 90% of them present only once. A note on this clone: The antigen is undetermined.

The specimen comprised peripheral blood, sampled 28 days after the second AZD1222 dose. The TCR comes from an adult who received the AZD1222 COVID-19 vaccine.

The CDR3 coding sequence is TGCAGTGCCTGGGACCCGGCGGGCTACACCTTC. Translation: CSAWDPAGYTF. This rearrangement joins TRBV20-1 to TRBJ1-2; perhaps TRBD1 as D (5 bases). The CDR3 loop spans 11 amino acids. Germline CDR1 is DFQATT and CDR2 is SNEGSKA (reference sequence). V was trimmed by 6 bases and J by 8 bases, leaving 13 bases between them.